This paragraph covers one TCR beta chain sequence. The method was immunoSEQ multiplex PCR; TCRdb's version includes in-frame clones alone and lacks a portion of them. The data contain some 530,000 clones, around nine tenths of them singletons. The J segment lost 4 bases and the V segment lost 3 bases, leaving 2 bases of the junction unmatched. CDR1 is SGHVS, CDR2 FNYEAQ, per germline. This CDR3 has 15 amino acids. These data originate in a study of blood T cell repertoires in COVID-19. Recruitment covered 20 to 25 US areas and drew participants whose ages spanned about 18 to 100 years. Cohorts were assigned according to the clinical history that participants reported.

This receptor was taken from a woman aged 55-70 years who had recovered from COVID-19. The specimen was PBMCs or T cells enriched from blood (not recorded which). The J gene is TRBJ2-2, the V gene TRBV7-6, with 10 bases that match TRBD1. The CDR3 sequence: CASSFWDRGTGELFF. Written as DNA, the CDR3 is TGTGCCAGCAGCTTTTGGGACAGGGGCACCGGGGAGCTGTTTTTT.